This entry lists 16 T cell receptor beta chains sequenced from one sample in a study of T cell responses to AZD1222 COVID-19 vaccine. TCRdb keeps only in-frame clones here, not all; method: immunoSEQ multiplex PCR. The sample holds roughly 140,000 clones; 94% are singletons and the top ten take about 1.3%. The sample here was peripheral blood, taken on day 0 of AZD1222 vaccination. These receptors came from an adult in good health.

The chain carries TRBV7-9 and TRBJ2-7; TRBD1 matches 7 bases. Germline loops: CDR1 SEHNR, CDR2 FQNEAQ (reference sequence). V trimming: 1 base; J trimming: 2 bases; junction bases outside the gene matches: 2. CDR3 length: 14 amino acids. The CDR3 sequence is CASSLEDRPYEQYV. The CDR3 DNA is TGTGCCAGCAGCTTAGAGGACAGGCCCTACGAGCAGTACGTC.

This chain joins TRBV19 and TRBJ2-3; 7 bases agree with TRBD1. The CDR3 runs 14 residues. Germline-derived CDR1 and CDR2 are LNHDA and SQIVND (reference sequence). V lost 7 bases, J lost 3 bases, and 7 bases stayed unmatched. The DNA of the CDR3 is TGTGCCAGTACGGGACAGAGGTTAACAGATACGCAGTATTTT. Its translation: CASTGQRLTDTQYF.

CDR3 sequence: CASRYATQGYTF. As DNA, the CDR3 is TGCGCCAGCAGATACGCGACCCAAGGCTACACCTTC. The V gene is TRBV5-1, the J gene TRBJ1-2; D is unresolved. This CDR3 contains 12 residues. The V and J ends lost 5 bases and 8 bases respectively, with 13 bases between them. CDR1 is SGHRS, CDR2 YFSETQ, per germline.

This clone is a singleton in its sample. The CDR3 coding sequence is TGTGCCAGCAGCCCTATAAACTACAGAACACCAAAGATTATTAACTATGGCTACACCTTC. Translation gives CASSPINYRTPKIINYGYTF. The V call is TRBV5-5, the J call TRBJ1-2; D is ambiguous. Trimming pared 4 bases from V and 1 base from J, leaving 29 bases between. Germline lookup yields CDR1 SGHKS and CDR2 YYEKEE (reference sequence). The CDR3 runs to 20 residues.

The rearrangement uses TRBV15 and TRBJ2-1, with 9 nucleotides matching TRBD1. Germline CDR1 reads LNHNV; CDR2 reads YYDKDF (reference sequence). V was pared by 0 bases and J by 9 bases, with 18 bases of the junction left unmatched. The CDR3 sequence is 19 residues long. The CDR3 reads CATSRDLGLVGQGWGEQFF. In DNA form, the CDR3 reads TGTGCCACCAGCAGAGATTTGGGTTTAGTCGGACAGGGGTGGGGTGAGCAGTTCTTC.

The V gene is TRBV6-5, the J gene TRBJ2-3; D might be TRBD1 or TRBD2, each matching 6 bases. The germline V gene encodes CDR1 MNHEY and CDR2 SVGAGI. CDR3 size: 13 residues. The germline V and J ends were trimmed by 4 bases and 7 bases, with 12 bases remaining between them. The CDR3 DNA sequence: TGTGCCAGCAGTTCCACGGGGGCCAATACGCAGTATTTT. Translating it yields CASSSTGANTQYF.

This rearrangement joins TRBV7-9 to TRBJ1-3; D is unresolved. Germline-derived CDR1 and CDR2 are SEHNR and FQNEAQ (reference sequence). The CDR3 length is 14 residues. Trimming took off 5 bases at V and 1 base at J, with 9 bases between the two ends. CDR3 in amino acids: CASSPPASGNTIYF. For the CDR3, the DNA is TGTGCCAGCAGCCCCCCTGCGTCTGGAAACACCATATATTTT. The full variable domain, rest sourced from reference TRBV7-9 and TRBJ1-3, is DTGVSQNPRHKITKRGQNVTFRCDPISEHNRLYWYRQTLGQGPEFLTYFQNEAQLEKSRLLSDRFSAERPKGSFSTLEIQRTEQGDSAMYLCASSPPASGNTIYFGEGSWLTVV.

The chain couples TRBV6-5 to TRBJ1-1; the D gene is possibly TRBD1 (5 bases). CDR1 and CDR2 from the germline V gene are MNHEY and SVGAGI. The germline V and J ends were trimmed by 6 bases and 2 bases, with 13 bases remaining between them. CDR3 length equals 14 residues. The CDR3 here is CASSPHDRNTEAFF. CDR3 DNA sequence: TGTGCCAGCAGCCCGCATGACAGAAACACTGAAGCTTTCTTT.

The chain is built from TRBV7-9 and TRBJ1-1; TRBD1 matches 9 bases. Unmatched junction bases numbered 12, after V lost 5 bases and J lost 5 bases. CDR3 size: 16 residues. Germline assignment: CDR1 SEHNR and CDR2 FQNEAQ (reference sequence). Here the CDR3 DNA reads TGTGCCAGCAGCCAGGGTATTGGGACAGGGATAACTGAAGCTTTCTTT. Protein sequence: CASSQGIGTGITEAFF.

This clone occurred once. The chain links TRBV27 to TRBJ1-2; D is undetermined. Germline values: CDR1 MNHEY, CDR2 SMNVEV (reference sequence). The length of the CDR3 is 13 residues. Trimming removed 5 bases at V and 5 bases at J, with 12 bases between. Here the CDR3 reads CASSPLGGYGYTF. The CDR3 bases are TGTGCCAGCAGTCCCCTCGGCGGTTATGGCTACACCTTC.

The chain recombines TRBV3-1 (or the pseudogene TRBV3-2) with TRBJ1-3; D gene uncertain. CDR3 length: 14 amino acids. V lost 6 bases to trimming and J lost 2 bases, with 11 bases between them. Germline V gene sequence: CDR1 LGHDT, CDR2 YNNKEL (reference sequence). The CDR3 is CASSPGNTGNTIYF. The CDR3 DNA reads TGTGCCAGCAGTCCTGGTAACACTGGAAACACCATATATTTT.

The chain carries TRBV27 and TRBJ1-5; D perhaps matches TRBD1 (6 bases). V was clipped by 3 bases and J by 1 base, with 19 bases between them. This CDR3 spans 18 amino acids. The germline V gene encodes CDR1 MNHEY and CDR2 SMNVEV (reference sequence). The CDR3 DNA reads TGTGCCAGCAGTTTGGTGGGGTGGGGGGCGCCGAGCAATCAGCCCCAGCATTTT. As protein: CASSLVGWGAPSNQPQHF.

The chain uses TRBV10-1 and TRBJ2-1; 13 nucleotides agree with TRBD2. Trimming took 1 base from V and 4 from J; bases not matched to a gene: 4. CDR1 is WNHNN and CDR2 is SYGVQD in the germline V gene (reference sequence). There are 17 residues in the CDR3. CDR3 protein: CASSEFRLAGGYNEQFF. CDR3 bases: TGCGCCAGCAGTGAGTTCCGACTAGCGGGGGGTTACAATGAGCAGTTCTTC.

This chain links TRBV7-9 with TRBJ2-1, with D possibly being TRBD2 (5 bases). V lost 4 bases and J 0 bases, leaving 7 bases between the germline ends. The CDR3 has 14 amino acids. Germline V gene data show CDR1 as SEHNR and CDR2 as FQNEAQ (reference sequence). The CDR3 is CASSWGDSYNEQFF. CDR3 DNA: TGTGCCAGCAGCTGGGGAGACTCCTACAATGAGCAGTTCTTC.

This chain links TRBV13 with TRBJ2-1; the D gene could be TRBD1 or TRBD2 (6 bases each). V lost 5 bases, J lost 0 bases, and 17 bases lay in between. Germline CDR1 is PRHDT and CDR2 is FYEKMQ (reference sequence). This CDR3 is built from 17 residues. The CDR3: CASSGGGTRSSYNEQFF. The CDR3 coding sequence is TGTGCCAGCAGCGGAGGGGGAACTCGGAGCTCCTACAATGAGCAGTTCTTC.

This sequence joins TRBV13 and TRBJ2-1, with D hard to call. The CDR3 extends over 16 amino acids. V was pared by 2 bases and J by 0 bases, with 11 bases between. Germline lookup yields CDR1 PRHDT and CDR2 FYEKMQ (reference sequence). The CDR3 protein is CASSLRLPSSYNEQFF. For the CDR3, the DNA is TGTGCCAGCAGCTTAAGACTCCCTAGCTCCTACAATGAGCAGTTCTTC.